This T cell receptor (beta chain) originates from a study of long-term antiretroviral therapy in people with HIV. Study-wide results and limits: Clonotypes expanded prior to ART showed repertoire dominance at all sampled time points. ART preceded a rise in diversity that nonetheless stayed lower than in transplant donor controls. Samples were collected from the mid-2000s to the late 2010s under possibly less effective ART regimens.

Notes on this clone: Antigen unknown.

The authors ran the immunoSEQ assay, v3.0, at survey level. Sequencing of each sample targeted roughly 35,000-55,000 T-cell genomes. The table came from immunoSEQ multiplex PCR; TCRdb's copy has only in-frame clones and leaves some out. The sample has about 48,000 clones, roughly four fifths seen once; the top ten hold around 3.2%. CDR1 is LNHDA and CDR2 is SQIVND in the germline V gene (reference sequence). This CDR3 comprises 15 residues. V dropped 5 bases and J dropped 3 bases, with 11 bases sitting between them. The sequencing here drew on unsorted PBMCs, taken 0.8 years after starting antiretroviral therapy. This TCR was recovered from a woman between 18 and 29 years old with HIV. The V call is TRBV19, the J call TRBJ2-6; D is unresolved. The CDR3 DNA sequence: TGTGCCAGTAGTGTGCGTCAGAGTGGGGCCAACGTCCTGACTTTC. The encoded protein is CASSVRQSGANVLTF.